This is a list of T cell receptor beta chains from one sample in a study of blood T cell repertoires in COVID-19. Repertoires were generated with immunoSEQ multiplex PCR, while TCRdb's copy carries only in-frame clones and drops some. Of about 320,000 clones in the sample, about 85% were seen once. Sample: PBMCs or T cells enriched from blood (not recorded which). Every receptor here comes from a woman in her 30s who had recovered from COVID-19. Both conserved end residues are part of each CDR3. The D gene is left open where the match is weak. The listing skips clone size in some rows; elsewhere it reads once, few, many or a size class.

d_gene	abundance	v_gene	j_gene	CDR3nt	CDR3aa
.	.	TRBV5-5	TRBJ1-1	TGTGCCAGCAGCACCACACAGAACACTGAAGCTTTCTTT	CASSTTQNTEAFF
.	.	TRBV5-6	TRBJ1-1	TGTGCCAGCAGCTTGGGGCCGGGCGGGGTCACTGAAGCTTTCTTT	CASSLGPGGVTEAFF
TRBD1	once	TRBV27	TRBJ2-5	TGTGCCAGCAGAGGACAGGGCCGAGAGACCCAGTACTTC	CASRGQGRETQYF
.	once	TRBV10-3	TRBJ1-1	TGTGCCATCAGTGAAGGAGGTACTGAAGCTTTCTTT	CAISEGGTEAFF
TRBD2	once	TRBV4-2	TRBJ2-3	TGTGCCAGCAGCCACGGGACTACCCCGGAGGATACGCAGTATTTT	CASSHGTTPEDTQYF
.	.	TRBV19	TRBJ2-3	TGTGCCAGTAGTATGGCGGTCGTTAGCACAGATACGCAGTATTTT	CASSMAVVSTDTQYF
TRBD1	.	TRBV10-2	TRBJ2-1	TGCGCCAGCAGACAGGGGGTCAATGAGCAGTTCTTC	CASRQGVNEQFF
.	.	TRBV5-1	TRBJ2-7	TGCGCCAGCAGCTTGGAGGGGCTGGACGAGCAGTACTTC	CASSLEGLDEQYF
.	.	TRBV9	TRBJ1-1	TGTGCCAGCAGCGTAGTTGAGAGCACTGAAGCTTTCTTT	CASSVVESTEAFF
TRBD1	.	TRBV19	TRBJ1-1	TGTGCCAGTAGTCCTCGGACAGGGAGCACTGAAGCTTTCTTT	CASSPRTGSTEAFF
TRBD1	.	TRBV6-5	TRBJ1-2	TGTGCCAGCAGTTACTCACAGGGGAAGCTCTATGGCTACACCTTC	CASSYSQGKLYGYTF
.	once	TRBV18	TRBJ1-2	TGTGCCAGCTCACGGGACATCACCGAAGGCTATGGCTACACCTTC	CASSRDITEGYGYTF
TRBD1	.	TRBV3-1/TRBV3-2	TRBJ1-6	TGTGCCAGCAGCCAAGGAGCCCAGGGGGCCTGGGATTCACCCCTCCACTTT	CASSQGAQGAWDSPLHF
TRBD1	.	TRBV5-8	TRBJ2-1	TGTGCCAGCAGCTCGAAGGGCGGGACAGGACACAATGAGCAGTTCTTC	CASSSKGGTGHNEQFF
TRBD1	.	TRBV2	TRBJ2-1	TGTGCCAGCAGTGAGTGGCAGGGGGTTTCCTACAATGAGCAGTTCTTC	CASSEWQGVSYNEQFF
.	.	TRBV10-2	TRBJ1-1	TGCGCCAGCACGGAGGGCACTGAAGCTTTCTTT	CASTEGTEAFF
.	few	TRBV2	TRBJ2-7	TGTGCCAGCAAAGAGAGCTCCTACGAGCAGTACTTC	CASKESSYEQYF
.	once	TRBV24-1	TRBJ1-2	TGTGCCACCAGTGATTTGCGAACAGGACCGCCGGATAACTATGGCTACACCTTC	CATSDLRTGPPDNYGYTF
.	.	TRBV5-1	TRBJ1-1	TGCGCCAGCAGCTTGACCCGAGGCACTGAAGCTTTCTTT	CASSLTRGTEAFF
.	.	TRBV30	TRBJ2-7	TGTGCCTGTACACAGGGCGGGTACGAGCAGTACTTC	CACTQGGYEQYF
.	.	TRBV6-5	TRBJ1-5	TGTGCCAGCAGCCCGAAGAGGATAGGTGGTCAGCCCCAGCATTTT	CASSPKRIGGQPQHF
TRBD1	.	TRBV5-3	TRBJ1-1	TGTGCCAGAAGCACCGGGACAGGGGGTTGGACTGAAGCTTTCTTT	CARSTGTGGWTEAFF
TRBD1	.	TRBV7-3	TRBJ1-2	TGTGCCAGCAGCTTAAGGACGGGACAGGGAATGAGCGGCTACACCTTC	CASSLRTGQGMSGYTF
.	.	TRBV7-9	TRBJ2-2	TGTGCCAGCAGTTTCCTCCTCGGGGAGCTGTTTTTT	CASSFLLGELFF
.	.	TRBV4-1	TRBJ2-7	TGCGCCAGCAGCCAAGCGACAATGAGCTCCTACGAGCAGTACTTC	CASSQATMSSYEQYF
.	.	TRBV19	TRBJ1-2	TGTGCCAGTACCCCGGACACCAGCTATGGCTACACCTTC	CASTPDTSYGYTF
TRBD1	.	TRBV4-1	TRBJ1-6	TGCGCCAGCAGCCAGAGACAGGGGACTCAATCACCCCTCCACTTT	CASSQRQGTQSPLHF
TRBD2	.	TRBV19	TRBJ2-1	TGTGCCAGTAGTTTGACTAGCGGGGGTTGGTATGAGCAGTTCTTC	CASSLTSGGWYEQFF
.	.	TRBV19	TRBJ1-5	TGTGCCAGTCAGGTTGGACAGAGCAATCAGCCCCAGCATTTT	CASQVGQSNQPQHF
TRBD2	few	TRBV5-1	TRBJ2-7	TGCGCCAGCAGTACTGGCGTAGCGGGGGTTTACGAGCAGTACTTC	CASSTGVAGVYEQYF
.	.	TRBV4-1	TRBJ1-2	TGCGCCAGCAGCCAAGGACAGAAGACTAACTATGGCTACACCTTC	CASSQGQKTNYGYTF
.	.	TRBV25-1	TRBJ2-7	TGTGCCAGCAGTGAAGGGGGCCCCCGGTCCTACGAGCAGTACTTC	CASSEGGPRSYEQYF
.	.	TRBV6-5	TRBJ1-2	TGTGCCAGCAGTTCCGTTTATGGCTACACCTTC	CASSSVYGYTF
TRBD2	.	TRBV2	TRBJ2-1	TGTGCCAGCAGTGGGGGACTAGCGGGGCCCAGTGAGCAGTTCTTC	CASSGGLAGPSEQFF
TRBD1	.	TRBV9	TRBJ1-5	TGTGCCAGCAGCGCAAGGACAGGGTACAATCAGCCCCAGCATTTT	CASSARTGYNQPQHF
.	.	TRBV11-2	TRBJ2-6	TGTGCCAGCAGCTCCCTCAGGATAACTGGGGCCAACGTCCTGACTTTC	CASSSLRITGANVLTF
.	.	TRBV7-2	TRBJ1-5	TGTGCCAGCAGCCGTTCAGGACAGTATAATAGCAATCAGCCCCAGCATTTT	CASSRSGQYNSNQPQHF
TRBD1	.	TRBV7-8	TRBJ1-1	TGTGCCAGCAGCCCGAAGACAGGGAGCACTGAAGCTTTCTTT	CASSPKTGSTEAFF
.	.	TRBV6-5	TRBJ1-2	TGTGCCAGCAGTTATCTCCCCCCGGGGGGCTATGGCTACACCTTC	CASSYLPPGGYGYTF
TRBD1	.	TRBV27	TRBJ1-5	TGTGCCAGCAGTTTTCAGGGGGGCAATCAGCCCCAGCATTTT	CASSFQGGNQPQHF
TRBD1	.	TRBV2	TRBJ1-5	TGTGCCAGCAGCTACTGGACAGGGAGCAATCAGCCCCAGCATTTT	CASSYWTGSNQPQHF
TRBD1	.	TRBV3-1/TRBV3-2	TRBJ1-2	TGTGCCAGCAGCCAGGACAGGGCGGGGGGCTACACCTTC	CASSQDRAGGYTF
.	.	TRBV12-3/TRBV12-4	TRBJ2-7	TGTGCCAGCAGTTTTGGGCAGTTTTACGAGCAGTACTTC	CASSFGQFYEQYF
.	.	TRBV5-4	TRBJ1-2	TGTGCCAGCAGCCTGAAGACAGGCCCAAACTATGGCTACACCTTC	CASSLKTGPNYGYTF
.	.	TRBV9	TRBJ2-1	TGTGCCAGCGGTCAGGCCCACCGTCTCGATGAGCAGTTCTTC	CASGQAHRLDEQFF